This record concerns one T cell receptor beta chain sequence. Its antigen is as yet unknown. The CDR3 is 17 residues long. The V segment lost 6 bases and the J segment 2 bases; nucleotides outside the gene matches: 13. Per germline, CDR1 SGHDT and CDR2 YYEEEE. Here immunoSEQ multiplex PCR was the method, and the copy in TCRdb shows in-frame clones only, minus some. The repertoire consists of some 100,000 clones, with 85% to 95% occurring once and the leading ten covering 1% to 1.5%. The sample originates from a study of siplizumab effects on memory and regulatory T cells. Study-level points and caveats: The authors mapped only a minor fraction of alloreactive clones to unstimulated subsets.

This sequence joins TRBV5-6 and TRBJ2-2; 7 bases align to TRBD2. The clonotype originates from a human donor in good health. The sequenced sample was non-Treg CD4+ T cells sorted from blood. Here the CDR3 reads CASTQIGASGNTGELFF. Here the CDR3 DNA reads TGTGCCAGCACCCAAATCGGGGCTAGCGGCAACACCGGGGAGCTGTTTTTT.